This T cell receptor (beta chain) was sequenced during a study of blood T cell repertoires in COVID-19. Turning to the study itself: Researchers got acute and convalescent COVID-19 samples from the United States, Italy and Spain. Sample material is recorded as cDNA or gDNA derived from T cells, B-cell-depleted T cells, or PBMCs.

Profiled with immunoSEQ multiplex PCR; TCRdb holds only in-frame clones, not every one. The profile shows some 45,000 clones, 70% to 80% of them singletons. The origin of this receptor is a man between 65 and 80 years old with acute or convalescent COVID-19. What was sequenced was peripheral blood.

The CDR3 here is CASSPSPGTGGVKGYTF. CDR3 sequence (DNA): TGCGCCAGCAGCCCCAGTCCCGGGACAGGGGGTGTAAAGGGCTACACCTTC. The chain combines TRBV5-1 with TRBJ1-2; 11 nucleotides agree with TRBD1. The CDR3 runs 17 residues. V lost 4 bases and J lost 8; bases outside the gene matches: 16. Germline V gene sequence: CDR1 SGHRS, CDR2 YFSETQ.